Listed below are T cell receptor beta chains from one sample, sequenced in a study of blood T cell repertoires in COVID-19. This table comes from immunoSEQ multiplex PCR, and its TCRdb copy is limited to in-frame clones, with some not included. Of fewer than 350,000 clones detected, around 90% appear once; the ten largest clones hold over 8%. What was sequenced was peripheral blood. All receptors derive from a young man with active or convalescent COVID-19. The CDR3 runs from the conserved cysteine through the conserved F or W. Each record gives: D gene, J gene, clone size, V gene, CDR3 protein, CDR3 DNA. D genes are given only for firm matches. Clone size is shown for a subset of rows, as once, few, many or a class of expanded clone.

D: -
J: TRBJ1-2
size: -
V: TRBV6-1
CDR3: CASSEVTVLYGYTF
DNA: TGTGCCAGCAGTGAAGTAACGGTACTCTATGGCTACACCTTC

D: -
J: TRBJ2-2
size: -
V: TRBV2
CDR3: CASSESSRRAGELFF
DNA: TGTGCCAGCAGTGAAAGCTCGCGGAGGGCCGGGGAGCTGTTTTTT

D: -
J: TRBJ1-5
size: -
V: TRBV2
CDR3: CASRQRNSNQPQHF
DNA: TGTGCCAGCAGACAGAGAAATAGCAATCAGCCCCAGCATTTT

D: -
J: TRBJ2-5
size: -
V: TRBV6-2/TRBV6-3
CDR3: CASSRTAGQETQYF
DNA: TGTGCCAGCAGTCGGACAGCTGGCCAAGAGACCCAGTACTTC

D: -
J: TRBJ2-7
size: -
V: TRBV5-4
CDR3: CASSLRSTYEQYF
DNA: TGTGCCAGCAGCCTGCGTTCGACCTACGAGCAGTACTTC

D: -
J: TRBJ1-1
size: -
V: TRBV6-2/TRBV6-3
CDR3: CASSYSGVGGTEAFF
DNA: TGTGCCAGCAGTTACTCAGGGGTCGGAGGGACTGAAGCTTTCTTT

D: -
J: TRBJ2-1
size: few
V: TRBV9
CDR3: CASSAGWGGGKNEQFF
DNA: TGTGCCAGCAGCGCCGGGTGGGGTGGGGGGAAGAATGAGCAGTTCTTC

D: -
J: TRBJ2-3
size: -
V: TRBV2
CDR3: CASSRGDTQYF
DNA: TGTGCCAGCAGTAGGGGGGATACGCAGTATTTT

D: -
J: TRBJ2-1
size: -
V: TRBV6-2/TRBV6-3
CDR3: CASSPLSNSMSVF
DNA: TGTGCCAGCAGCCCGTTATCAAATTCCATGTCGGTCTTC

D: TRBD1
J: TRBJ1-1
size: -
V: TRBV7-9
CDR3: CASSTIFPGQGSGNTEAFF
DNA: TGTGCCAGCAGCACTATATTCCCGGGACAGGGTAGTGGGAACACTGAAGCTTTCTTT

D: -
J: TRBJ1-2
size: few
V: TRBV19
CDR3: CASNPPGVNYGYTF
DNA: TGTGCCAGTAACCCCCCCGGAGTCAACTATGGCTACACCTTC

D: TRBD2
J: TRBJ2-3
size: many
V: TRBV4-1
CDR3: CASSQPRLAGGPGTDTQYF
DNA: TGCGCCAGCAGCCAACCCCGACTAGCGGGGGGGCCGGGCACAGATACGCAGTATTTT

D: -
J: TRBJ1-1
size: -
V: TRBV11-2
CDR3: CASSFRRWAENGEAFF
DNA: TGTGCCAGCAGCTTCCGTAGGTGGGCTGAAAATGGAGAAGCTTTCTTT

D: -
J: TRBJ2-3
size: once
V: TRBV10-1
CDR3: CASSESSPDTQYF
DNA: TGCGCCAGCAGTGAGTCTAGTCCTGATACGCAGTATTTT

D: TRBD1
J: TRBJ2-5
size: -
V: TRBV2
CDR3: CASSEGTGWETQYF
DNA: TGTGCCAGCAGTGAAGGGACAGGGTGGGAGACCCAGTACTTC

D: TRBD1
J: TRBJ2-2
size: -
V: TRBV20-1
CDR3: CSASAWDRGTGELFF
DNA: TGCAGTGCTAGTGCCTGGGACAGGGGCACCGGGGAGCTGTTTTTT

D: TRBD1
J: TRBJ1-2
size: -
V: TRBV7-9
CDR3: CASSLGGQGFFYGYTF
DNA: TGTGCCAGCAGCTTAGGGGGACAGGGTTTTTTCTATGGCTACACCTTC

D: TRBD1
J: TRBJ1-1
size: once
V: TRBV10-2
CDR3: CASSGTGYNTEAFF
DNA: TGCGCCAGCAGTGGGACAGGCTATAACACTGAAGCTTTCTTT

D: -
J: TRBJ1-2
size: -
V: TRBV9
CDR3: CASSVGVGGYGYTF
DNA: TGTGCCAGCAGCGTAGGCGTAGGGGGATATGGCTACACCTTC

D: TRBD2
J: TRBJ2-5
size: -
V: TRBV5-6
CDR3: CASSSPRGGETQYF
DNA: TGTGCCAGCAGCTCTCCGCGGGGAGGGGAGACCCAGTACTTC

D: TRBD1
J: TRBJ1-2
size: -
V: TRBV27
CDR3: CASSARGVGPYGYTF
DNA: TGTGCCAGCAGTGCCAGGGGGGTGGGACCCTATGGCTACACCTTC

D: TRBD1
J: TRBJ1-1
size: -
V: TRBV5-8
CDR3: CASSDVDRAVLNTEAFF
DNA: TGTGCCAGCAGCGACGTAGACAGGGCGGTTCTTAACACTGAAGCTTTCTTT

D: -
J: TRBJ2-2
size: -
V: TRBV9
CDR3: CASSVYGGLNTGELFF
DNA: TGTGCCAGCAGCGTATACGGGGGGCTGAACACCGGGGAGCTGTTTTTT

D: TRBD2
J: TRBJ2-1
size: -
V: TRBV19
CDR3: CATRRGTSQNNEQFF
DNA: TGTGCCACCAGAAGGGGGACTAGCCAGAACAATGAGCAGTTCTTC

D: TRBD2
J: TRBJ2-5
size: -
V: TRBV18
CDR3: CASSPQGGETQYF
DNA: TGTGCCAGCTCACCGCAGGGAGGGGAGACCCAGTACTTC

D: -
J: TRBJ2-5
size: -
V: TRBV4-1
CDR3: CASSQDGRGETQYF
DNA: TGCGCCAGCAGCCAAGATGGAAGGGGAGAGACCCAGTACTTC

D: -
J: TRBJ1-5
size: -
V: TRBV23-1
CDR3: CASSPGWTASNQPQHF
DNA: TGCGCCAGCAGCCCCGGATGGACAGCTAGCAATCAGCCCCAGCATTTT

D: -
J: TRBJ1-5
size: -
V: TRBV2
CDR3: CASTSRGDSNQPQHF
DNA: TGTGCCAGCACCTCACGGGGAGATAGCAATCAGCCCCAGCATTTT

D: -
J: TRBJ1-2
size: -
V: TRBV2
CDR3: CASSEHPGSYGYTF
DNA: TGTGCCAGCAGTGAACATCCAGGTTCCTATGGCTACACCTTC

D: -
J: TRBJ2-2
size: -
V: TRBV13
CDR3: CASRSITGTGELFF
DNA: TGTGCCAGCAGGAGTATTACAGGCACCGGGGAGCTGTTTTTT

D: -
J: TRBJ2-7
size: once
V: TRBV7-9
CDR3: CASSLVASPPYEQYF
DNA: TGTGCCAGCAGCTTAGTGGCCAGTCCGCCCTACGAGCAGTACTTC

D: -
J: TRBJ2-7
size: -
V: TRBV5-5
CDR3: CASSLDQGGTWRYF
DNA: TGTGCCAGCAGCTTGGATCAGGGAGGGACATGGCGGTACTTC

D: TRBD1
J: TRBJ2-7
size: -
V: TRBV27
CDR3: CASSNQGQGYEQYF
DNA: TGTGCCAGCAGTAATCAGGGACAGGGGTACGAGCAGTACTTC

D: -
J: TRBJ2-1
size: -
V: TRBV7-3
CDR3: CASSPTGPNEQFF
DNA: TGTGCCAGCAGCCCTACAGGGCCCAATGAGCAGTTCTTC

D: -
J: TRBJ2-1
size: -
V: TRBV5-1
CDR3: CASSVMGLVAGEQFF
DNA: TGCGCCAGCAGCGTTATGGGACTCGTTGCCGGTGAGCAGTTCTTC

D: -
J: TRBJ2-7
size: -
V: TRBV9
CDR3: CASSSRTDSYEQYF
DNA: TGTGCCAGCAGCTCGCGGACAGACTCCTACGAGCAGTACTTC

D: -
J: TRBJ1-3
size: -
V: TRBV13
CDR3: CASSLPPASPSGNTIYF
DNA: TGTGCCAGCAGCTTACCCCCGGCTAGCCCCTCTGGAAACACCATATATTTT

D: -
J: TRBJ1-1
size: -
V: TRBV18
CDR3: CASSPAGANTEAFF
DNA: TGTGCCAGCTCACCAGCAGGGGCGAACACTGAAGCTTTCTTT

D: -
J: TRBJ1-5
size: -
V: TRBV18
CDR3: CASSPIGGNQPQHF
DNA: TGTGCCAGCTCACCTATTGGGGGGAATCAGCCCCAGCATTTT

D: TRBD1
J: TRBJ1-4
size: -
V: TRBV6-5
CDR3: CASSSQRTGAQEKLFF
DNA: TGTGCCAGCAGTTCCCAAAGAACAGGGGCGCAGGAAAAACTGTTTTTT

D: -
J: TRBJ1-3
size: -
V: TRBV7-8
CDR3: CASSTPNWTAPNPSSGNTIYF
DNA: TGTGCCAGCAGCACACCTAACTGGACAGCGCCAAACCCAAGCTCTGGAAACACCATATATTTT

D: TRBD1
J: TRBJ1-5
size: once
V: TRBV2
CDR3: CASSVSKGQGNQPQHF
DNA: TGTGCCAGCAGTGTCAGCAAGGGACAGGGCAATCAGCCCCAGCATTTT

D: -
J: TRBJ2-3
size: -
V: TRBV7-8
CDR3: CATRRGALTDTQYF
DNA: TGTGCCACCCGAAGAGGTGCCCTCACAGATACGCAGTATTTT

D: TRBD1
J: TRBJ1-6
size: -
V: TRBV19
CDR3: CASSILDRGASPLHF
DNA: TGTGCCAGTAGTATACTCGACAGGGGGGCTTCACCCCTCCACTTT

D: -
J: TRBJ2-3
size: -
V: TRBV13
CDR3: CASSTSETGTESVASTDTQYF
DNA: TGTGCCAGCAGCACCTCCGAAACGGGGACTGAATCAGTAGCTAGCACAGATACGCAGTATTTT

D: TRBD1
J: TRBJ1-6
size: -
V: TRBV5-1
CDR3: CASSLVQGNNSPLHF
DNA: TGCGCCAGCAGCTTGGTACAGGGGAATAATTCACCCCTCCACTTT

D: -
J: TRBJ2-1
size: -
V: TRBV9
CDR3: CASSVGDGTYNEQFF
DNA: TGTGCCAGCAGCGTAGGAGACGGGACCTACAATGAGCAGTTCTTC

D: -
J: TRBJ2-3
size: once
V: TRBV5-6
CDR3: CASSLVVAATDTQYF
DNA: TGTGCCAGCAGCTTGGTGGTAGCGGCTACAGATACGCAGTATTTT

D: TRBD2
J: TRBJ2-2
size: -
V: TRBV4-1
CDR3: CASSHSSGDYTGELFF
DNA: TGCGCCAGCAGCCACTCTAGCGGGGACTACACCGGGGAGCTGTTTTTT

D: -
J: TRBJ1-3
size: -
V: TRBV12-3/TRBV12-4
CDR3: CASIHGTAGDF
DNA: TGTGCCAGCATCCATGGGACCGCGGGGGATTTT

D: -
J: TRBJ2-1
size: -
V: TRBV13
CDR3: CASSAGENEQFF
DNA: TGTGCCAGCAGCGCGGGTGAAAATGAGCAGTTCTTC

D: TRBD2
J: TRBJ2-7
size: many
V: TRBV4-1
CDR3: CASSQDPGRGSNEQYF
DNA: TGCGCCAGCAGCCAAGATCCTGGGCGGGGGTCGAACGAGCAGTACTTC

D: -
J: TRBJ1-5
size: -
V: TRBV18
CDR3: CASSPPGGRNQPQHF
DNA: TGTGCCAGCTCACCACCCGGGGGGCGCAATCAGCCCCAGCATTTT

D: TRBD1
J: TRBJ1-1
size: -
V: TRBV29-1
CDR3: CSVAGQGITEAFF
DNA: TGCAGCGTTGCGGGACAGGGAATCACTGAAGCTTTCTTT